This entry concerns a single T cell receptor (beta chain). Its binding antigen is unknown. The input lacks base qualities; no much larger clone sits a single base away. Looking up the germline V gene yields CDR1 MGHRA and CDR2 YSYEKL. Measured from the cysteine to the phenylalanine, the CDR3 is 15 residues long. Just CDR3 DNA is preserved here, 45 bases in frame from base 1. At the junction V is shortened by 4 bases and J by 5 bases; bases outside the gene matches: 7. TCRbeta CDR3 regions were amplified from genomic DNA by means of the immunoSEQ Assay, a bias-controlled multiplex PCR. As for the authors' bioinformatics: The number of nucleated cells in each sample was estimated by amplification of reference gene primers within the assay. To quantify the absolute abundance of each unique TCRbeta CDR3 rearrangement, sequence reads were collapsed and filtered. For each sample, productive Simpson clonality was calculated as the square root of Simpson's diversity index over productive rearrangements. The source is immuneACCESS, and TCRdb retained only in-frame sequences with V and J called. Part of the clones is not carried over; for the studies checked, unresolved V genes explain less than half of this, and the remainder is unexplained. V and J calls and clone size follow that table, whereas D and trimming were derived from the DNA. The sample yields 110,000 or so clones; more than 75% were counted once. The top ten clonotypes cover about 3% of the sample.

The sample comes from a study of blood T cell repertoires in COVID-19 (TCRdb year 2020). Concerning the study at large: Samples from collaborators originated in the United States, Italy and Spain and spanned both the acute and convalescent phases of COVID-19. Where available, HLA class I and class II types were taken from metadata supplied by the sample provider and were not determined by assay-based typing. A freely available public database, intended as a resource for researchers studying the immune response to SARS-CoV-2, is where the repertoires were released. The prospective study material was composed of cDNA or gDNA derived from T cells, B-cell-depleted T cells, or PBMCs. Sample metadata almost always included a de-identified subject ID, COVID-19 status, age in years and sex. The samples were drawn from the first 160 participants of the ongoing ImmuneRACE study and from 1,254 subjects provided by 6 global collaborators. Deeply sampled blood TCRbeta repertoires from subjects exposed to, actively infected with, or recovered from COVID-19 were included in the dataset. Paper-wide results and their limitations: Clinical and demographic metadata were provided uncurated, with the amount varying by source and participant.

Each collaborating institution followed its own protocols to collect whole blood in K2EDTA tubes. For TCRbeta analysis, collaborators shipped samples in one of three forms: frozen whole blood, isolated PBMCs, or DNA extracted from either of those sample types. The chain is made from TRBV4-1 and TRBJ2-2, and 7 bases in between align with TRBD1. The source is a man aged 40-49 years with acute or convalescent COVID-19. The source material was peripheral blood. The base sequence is TGCGCCAGCAGCCCCGGGACAGCTGAGACCGGGGAGCTGTTTTTT. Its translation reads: CASSPGTAETGELFF.